The 25 T cell receptor beta chains presented below share a single source sample, sequenced in a study of blood T cell repertoires in COVID-19. Clones were read by immunoSEQ multiplex PCR, and TCRdb kept only the in-frame ones, dropping some. The top ten hold roughly 7.3% of the sample, which has 540,000 or so clones, roughly nine tenths seen once. The sample taken for sequencing was peripheral blood. The origin of the receptors is a woman between 50 and 59 years old with COVID-19, enrolled during active disease.

The chain carries TRBV18 and TRBJ1-5; TRBD1 matches 9 bases. CDR3 length: 16 residues. From germline, CDR1 is KGHSH and CDR2 LQKENI. V was clipped by 4 bases and J by 5 bases; unmatched bases: 9. The CDR3 here is CASSQTRDREDQPQHF. For the CDR3, the DNA is TGTGCCAGCTCACAAACCCGGGACAGGGAGGATCAGCCCCAGCATTTT.

The V call is TRBV18, the J call TRBJ1-2; D may be TRBD1 (6 bases). The germline gives CDR1 KGHSH, CDR2 LQKENI. This CDR3 is 12 amino acids long. V was shortened by 5 bases and J by 6 bases, with 10 bases between the two germline ends. In DNA, the CDR3 is TGTGCCAGCTCAACAGGGACACATGGCTACACCTTC. This codes for CASSTGTHGYTF.

This clone has a single count. The V call is TRBV6-1, the J call TRBJ2-7; D is undetermined. V lost 2 bases to trimming and J lost 9 bases, with 11 bases between them. The V gene's germline CDR1 is MNHNS and CDR2 SASEGT. The CDR3 totals 12 residues. CDR3 nucleotides: TGTGCCAGCAGTGAATGGCAGAACCTGCAGTACTTC. It is translated as CASSEWQNLQYF.

This chain connects TRBV5-1 to TRBJ2-7, with D unclear. CDR1 and CDR2 (germline): SGHRS, YFSETQ. The CDR3 has 12 residues. Between the trimmed V and J ends, which lost 1 base and 5 bases, there was a span of 7 bases. This CDR3 reads CASSLSFNEQYF. DNA of the CDR3: TGCGCCAGCAGCTTGAGCTTTAACGAGCAGTACTTC.

The rearrangement links TRBV19 to TRBJ2-7; 12 positions agree with TRBD2. The CDR3 length is 15 residues. In germline, CDR1 is LNHDA, CDR2 SQIVND (reference sequence). The J segment lost 4 bases and the V segment lost 5 bases, leaving 6 bases of the junction unmatched. CDR3 nucleotide sequence: TGTGCCAGTAGTTTTGGACTAGCGGGATTTTACGAGCAGTACTTC. Protein sequence: CASSFGLAGFYEQYF.

The chain carries TRBV5-6 and TRBJ1-3, with D perhaps matching TRBD1 (5 bases). CDR1 is SGHDT and CDR2 is YYEEEE in the germline V gene. The length of the CDR3 is 16 residues. The V gene lost 0 bases and the J gene lost 0 bases, with 10 bases spanning the gap. The CDR3 loop reads CASSLGPGVSGNTIYF. For the CDR3, the DNA is TGTGCCAGCAGCTTGGGTCCGGGGGTCTCTGGAAACACCATATATTTT.

This chain uses TRBV28 with TRBJ2-7; 10 bases agree with TRBD1. The CDR3 runs to 12 residues. Germline V gene data show CDR1 as MDHEN and CDR2 as SYDVKM. Trimming removed 6 bases from V and 6 bases from J; junction bases left unmatched: 2. CDR3: CASSWTGGEQYF. CDR3 DNA sequence: TGTGCCAGCAGCTGGACAGGGGGCGAGCAGTACTTC.

The chain joins TRBV19 to TRBJ1-2, with a tentative D call TRBD1 (6 bases). Germline assignment: CDR1 LNHDA and CDR2 SQIVND (reference sequence). The length of the CDR3 is 15 residues. Trimming shortened V by 4 bases and J by 0 bases, and 12 bases separated the two germline ends. The CDR3 protein is CASSTPTGSNYGYTF. Written as DNA, the CDR3 is TGTGCCAGTAGTACCCCGACAGGCTCTAACTATGGCTACACCTTC.

The rearrangement links TRBV6-5 to TRBJ1-2; 7 nucleotides line up with TRBD1. The CDR3 spans 15 residues. The V and J ends lost 6 bases and 5 bases, in that order; junction bases with no gene match: 12. Germline assignment: CDR1 MNHEY and CDR2 SVGAGI. Here the CDR3 DNA reads TGTGCCAGCAGCTATCAGGGGGAAGGGCCTTATGGCTACACCTTC. Translation gives CASSYQGEGPYGYTF.

This CDR3 reads CASSLFSGGAGTQYF. CDR3 in DNA: TGTGCCAGCAGTTTATTTTCAGGGGGCGCTGGGACCCAGTACTTC. J is TRBJ2-5 and V is TRBV27, with TRBD1 matching over 8 bases. Germline V gene data show CDR1 as MNHEY and CDR2 as SMNVEV (reference sequence). The CDR3 totals 15 residues. The ends lost 1 base at V and 7 bases at J; junction bases unmatched: 8.

The rearrangement links TRBV28 to TRBJ2-4, with 11 nucleotides matching TRBD1. The V segment lost 6 bases and the J segment 0 bases; nucleotides outside the gene matches: 4. Germline V lookup: CDR1 MDHEN, CDR2 SYDVKM. The CDR3 extends over 16 amino acids. The CDR3 DNA reads TGTGCCAGCAGCCCGGACAGGGGGCAAGCCAAAAACATTCAGTACTTC. The encoded protein is CASSPDRGQAKNIQYF.

The chain recombines TRBV2 with TRBJ1-1; TRBD1 aligns across 9 bases. The ends lost 11 bases at V and 6 bases at J; junction bases unmatched: 13. The CDR3 sequence is 14 residues long. Germline values: CDR1 SNHLY, CDR2 FYNNEI. This chain's CDR3 is CAGQNHRGRAEAFF. DNA for the CDR3: TGTGCCGGCCAGAATCACAGGGGGCGGGCTGAAGCTTTCTTT.

V is TRBV29-1 and J is TRBJ1-1; the match to TRBD1 covers 11 bases. The germline CDR1 and CDR2 sequences are SQVTM and ANQGSEA. The ends lost 4 bases at V and 5 bases at J; junction bases unmatched: 3. The CDR3 totals 13 residues. The CDR3 DNA follows: TGCAGCGTTGGGACAGGGGGCTGGACTGAAGCTTTCTTT. Translated: CSVGTGGWTEAFF.

The chain recombines TRBV5-1 with TRBJ2-3, with 7 bases fitting TRBD2. The J segment lost 0 bases and the V segment lost 2 bases, leaving 6 bases of the junction unmatched. This CDR3 has 16 residues. Germline values: CDR1 SGHRS, CDR2 YFSETQ. CDR3 sequence (DNA): TGCGCCAGCAGCTTCGTTCTAGCGGCCAGCACAGATACGCAGTATTTT. This translates into CASSFVLAASTDTQYF.

The chain joins TRBV5-1 to TRBJ1-2; unclear D gene. CDR1 and CDR2 (germline): SGHRS, YFSETQ. CDR3 size: 16 residues. Trimming removed 1 base at V and 8 bases at J, with 21 bases between. The CDR3, as DNA: TGCGCCAGCAGCTTGTCTTTCCCCCCGGGTGGCGGCGGCTACACCTTC. The encoded protein is CASSLSFPPGGGGYTF.

This clone was seen a few times. One junction end does not reproduce the germline sequence, and a read error may be involved. The V and J genes are TRBV7-6 and TRBJ1-1, with 10 bases matching TRBD1. This CDR3 comprises 18 residues. Germline assignment: CDR1 SGHVS and CDR2 FNYEAQ. The CDR3 protein is CASRSAPGQGFEGLAAVF. In DNA, the CDR3 is TGTGCCAGCAGATCCGCCCCGGGACAGGGGTTCGAGGGCCTCGCCGCTGTCTTT.

The count of this clone is one. V is TRBV11-3 and J is TRBJ2-3; 9 positions match TRBD1. Looked up from germline, CDR1 is SGHNT and CDR2 is YENEEA. The CDR3 is made up of 16 amino acids. With 3 bases clipped from V and 4 bases from J, the junction kept 8 bases outside the gene matches. This chain's CDR3 is CASSFSGTGWSDTQYF. DNA of the CDR3: TGTGCCAGCAGCTTTTCCGGGACAGGGTGGTCAGATACGCAGTATTTT. The full variable domain, its missing parts supplied by reference TRBV11-3 and TRBJ2-3, is EAGVVQSPRYKIIEKKQPVAFWCNPISGHNTLYWYLQNLGQGPELLIRYENEEAVDDSQLPKDRFSAERLKGVDSTLKIQPAELGDSAVYLCASSFSGTGWSDTQYFGPGTRLTVL.

This sequence joins TRBV4-1 and TRBJ2-7; perhaps TRBD1 as D (5 bases). This CDR3 has 12 residues. Trimming shortened V by 0 bases and J by 7 bases, and 7 bases separated the two germline ends. CDR1 and CDR2 (germline): MGHRA, YSYEKL. CDR3 protein: CASSQDGAEQYF. CDR3 sequence (DNA): TGCGCCAGCAGCCAAGATGGGGCAGAGCAGTACTTC.

This clone was recorded once. The chain links TRBV4-1 to TRBJ2-1; TRBD2 aligns across 12 bases. The CDR3 has 21 residues. J was trimmed by 0 bases and V by 0 bases; bases with no gene match: 12. Germline V gene lookup returns CDR1 MGHRA and CDR2 YSYEKL. This CDR3 reads CASSQEKGLAGGFSSYNEQFF. CDR3 sequence (DNA): TGCGCCAGCAGCCAAGAAAAGGGGCTAGCGGGGGGGTTTAGCTCCTACAATGAGCAGTTCTTC.

V is TRBV9 and J is TRBJ2-2, with 7 bases lining up with TRBD2. The CDR3 has 16 residues. In germline, CDR1 is SGDLS, CDR2 YYNGEE. V was pared by 3 bases and J by 1 base, with 6 bases of the junction left unmatched. The CDR3 loop reads CASSAFGGGNTGELFF. CDR3 sequence (DNA): TGTGCCAGCAGCGCCTTTGGCGGGGGGAACACCGGGGAGCTGTTTTTT. Based on the CDR3 plus reference TRBV9 and TRBJ2-2, the full variable domain is DSGVTQTPKHLITATGQRVTLRCSPRSGDLSVYWYQQSLDQGLQFLIQYYNGEERAKGNILERFSAQQFPDLHSELNLSSLELGDSALYFCASSAFGGGNTGELFFGEGSRLTVL.

This chain connects TRBV5-6 to TRBJ1-1; possible D gene TRBD1, 5 bases. Trimming took 4 bases from V and 3 from J, leaving 19 bases between them. The CDR3 consists of 16 residues. Germline lookup yields CDR1 SGHDT and CDR2 YYEEEE. CDR3 sequence: CASSPDVNWGDTEAFF. The CDR3 bases are TGTGCCAGCAGCCCGGATGTCAACTGGGGGGACACTGAAGCTTTCTTT.

A few counts support this clone. V and J are TRBV5-6 and TRBJ1-1; D unclear. V lost 1 base and J lost 4, with 20 bases in between. Germline CDR1 is SGHDT and CDR2 is YYEEEE. The CDR3 loop spans 17 amino acids. In nucleotides, the CDR3 is TGTGCCAGCAGCTTGCCCGGACTTCCTGTGGGCGGCACTGAAGCTTTCTTT. This encodes CASSLPGLPVGGTEAFF.

This chain links TRBV5-1 with TRBJ1-2; 9 bases line up with TRBD1. The CDR3 loop spans 15 amino acids. The V segment lost 4 bases and the J segment 2 bases; nucleotides outside the gene matches: 6. CDR1 is SGHRS, CDR2 YFSETQ, per germline. This CDR3 reads CASSPSGTGNYGYTF. CDR3 nucleotides: TGCGCCAGCAGCCCCTCCGGGACAGGGAACTATGGCTACACCTTC.

V is TRBV24-1 and J is TRBJ2-1; D may be TRBD2 (6 bases). The germline V gene has CDR1 KGHDR and CDR2 SFDVKD. This CDR3 is 17 amino acids long. With 3 bases removed from V and 6 bases from J, the gap between germline ends came to 20 bases. The CDR3 region is CATSDVPRDSRLNEQFF. In DNA form, the CDR3 reads TGTGCCACCAGTGATGTGCCCCGGGACTCTCGACTCAATGAGCAGTTCTTC.

The J gene is TRBJ1-5, the V gene TRBV29-1; 8 nucleotides agree with TRBD1. Germline V gives CDR1 SQVTM, CDR2 ANQGSEA. The CDR3 runs 15 residues. J gave up 6 bases and V 5 bases, and 12 bases lay outside the gene matches. CDR3 region: CSVSTQGASGQPQHF. CDR3 nucleotide sequence: TGCAGCGTTAGTACGCAGGGGGCAAGTGGTCAGCCCCAGCATTTT.